This T cell receptor (beta chain) comes out of a study of cytomegalovirus exposure and HLA in healthy donors. Study information: The approximately 120 validation repertoires used the same platform as the 650 to 800 first-cohort repertoires, a later analysis reported. Overall study findings and caveats: Altogether, 160 or so TCR beta chains were recorded as cytomegalovirus-associated.

A note on this clone: Its antigen is not known.

The donors were part of the validation cohort, which consisted of approximately 110 subjects and was separate from the first cohort of under 750 subjects. Data came from immunoSEQ multiplex PCR; TCRdb stores just in-frame clones and leaves some out. The sample holds around 110,000 clones, 88% seen once. Between the trimmed V and J ends, which lost 0 bases and 1 base, there was a span of 9 bases. Germline V gene data show CDR1 as MNHEY and CDR2 as SMNVEV (reference sequence). This CDR3 has 15 residues. The source is a woman aged 18-29 years in good health and CMV-seropositive. Source material: PBMCs. The chain combines TRBV27 with TRBJ1-1; unclear D gene. The CDR3 DNA follows: TGTGCCAGCAGTTTATCGTCACAGAAGAACACTGAAGCTTTCTTT. Protein product: CASSLSSQKNTEAFF.